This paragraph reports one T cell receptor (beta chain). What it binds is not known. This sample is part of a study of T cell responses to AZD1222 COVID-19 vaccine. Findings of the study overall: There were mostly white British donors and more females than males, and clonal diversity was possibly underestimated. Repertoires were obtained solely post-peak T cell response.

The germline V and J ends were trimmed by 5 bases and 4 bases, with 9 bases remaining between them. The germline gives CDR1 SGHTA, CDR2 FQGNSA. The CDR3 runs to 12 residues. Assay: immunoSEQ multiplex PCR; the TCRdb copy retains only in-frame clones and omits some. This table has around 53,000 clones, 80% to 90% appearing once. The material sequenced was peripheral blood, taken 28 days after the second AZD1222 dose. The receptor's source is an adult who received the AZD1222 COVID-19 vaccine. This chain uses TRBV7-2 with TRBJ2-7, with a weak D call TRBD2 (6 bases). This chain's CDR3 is CASSQLAYEQYF. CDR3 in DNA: TGTGCCAGCAGCCAACTAGCATACGAGCAGTACTTC.